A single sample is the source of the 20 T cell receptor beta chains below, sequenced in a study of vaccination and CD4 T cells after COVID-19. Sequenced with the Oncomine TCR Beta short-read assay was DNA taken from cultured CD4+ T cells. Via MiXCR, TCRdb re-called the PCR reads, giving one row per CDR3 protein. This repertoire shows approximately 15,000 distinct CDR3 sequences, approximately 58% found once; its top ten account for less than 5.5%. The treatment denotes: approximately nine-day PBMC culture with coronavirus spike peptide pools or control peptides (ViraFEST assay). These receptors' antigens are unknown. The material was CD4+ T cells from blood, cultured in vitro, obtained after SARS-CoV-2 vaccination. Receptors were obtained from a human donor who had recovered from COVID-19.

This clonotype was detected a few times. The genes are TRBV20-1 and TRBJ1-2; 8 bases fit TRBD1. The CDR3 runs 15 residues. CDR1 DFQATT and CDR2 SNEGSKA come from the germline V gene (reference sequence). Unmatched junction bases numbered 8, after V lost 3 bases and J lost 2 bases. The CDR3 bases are TGCAGTGCTAGTGCCAGACAGGGGAGCAACTATGGCTACACCTTC. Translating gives CSASARQGSNYGYTF.

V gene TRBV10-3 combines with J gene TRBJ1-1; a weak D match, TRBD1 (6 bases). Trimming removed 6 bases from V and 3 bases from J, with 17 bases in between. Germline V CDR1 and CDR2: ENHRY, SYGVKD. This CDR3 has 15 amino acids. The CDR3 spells CAISPDWAGDTEAFF. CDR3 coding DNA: TGTGCCATCAGCCCAGATTGGGCAGGGGACACTGAAGCTTTCTTT.

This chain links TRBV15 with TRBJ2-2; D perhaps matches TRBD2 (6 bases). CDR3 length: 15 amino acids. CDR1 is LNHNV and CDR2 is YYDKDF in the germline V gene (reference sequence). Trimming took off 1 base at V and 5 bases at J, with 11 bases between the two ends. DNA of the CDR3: TGTGCCACCAGCAGAGTGGGAGGACGGACCGGGGAGCTGTTTTTT. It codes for CATSRVGGRTGELFF.

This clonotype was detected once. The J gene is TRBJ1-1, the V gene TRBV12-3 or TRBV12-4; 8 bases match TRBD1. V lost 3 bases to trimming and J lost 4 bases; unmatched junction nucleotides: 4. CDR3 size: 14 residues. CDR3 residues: CASSLGTGGTEAFF. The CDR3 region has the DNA TGTGCCAGCAGTTTGGGTACAGGGGGCACTGAAGCTTTCTTT.

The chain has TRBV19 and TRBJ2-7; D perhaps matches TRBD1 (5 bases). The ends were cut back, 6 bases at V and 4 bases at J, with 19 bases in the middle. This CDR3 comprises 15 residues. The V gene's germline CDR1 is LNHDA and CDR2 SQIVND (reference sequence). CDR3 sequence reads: CASSPPNRFWYEQYF. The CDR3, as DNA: TGTGCCAGTAGCCCCCCAAACAGGTTTTGGTACGAGCAGTACTTC.

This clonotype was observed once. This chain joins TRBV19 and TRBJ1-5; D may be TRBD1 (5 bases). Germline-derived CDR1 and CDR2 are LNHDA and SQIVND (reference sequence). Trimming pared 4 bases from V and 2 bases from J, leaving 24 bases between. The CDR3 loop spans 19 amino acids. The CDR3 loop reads CASSTIPSFGAGGNQPQHF. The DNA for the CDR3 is TGTGCCAGTAGTACCATCCCGAGTTTCGGAGCGGGGGGCAATCAGCCCCAGCATTTT.

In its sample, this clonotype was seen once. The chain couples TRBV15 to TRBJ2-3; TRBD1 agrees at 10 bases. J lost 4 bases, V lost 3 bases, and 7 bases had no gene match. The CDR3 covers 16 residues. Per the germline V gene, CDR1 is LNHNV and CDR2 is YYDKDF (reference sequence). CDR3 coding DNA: TGTGCCACCAGCAGGCGGGTTGGACAGGGGGCAGATACGCAGTATTTT. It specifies CATSRRVGQGADTQYF.

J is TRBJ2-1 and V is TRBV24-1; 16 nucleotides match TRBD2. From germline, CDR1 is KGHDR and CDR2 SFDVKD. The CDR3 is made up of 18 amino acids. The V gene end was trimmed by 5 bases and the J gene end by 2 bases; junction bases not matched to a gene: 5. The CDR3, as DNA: TGTGCCACCAGTGTTGCCGGGACTAGCGGGAGGGCCTACAATGAGCAGTTCTTC. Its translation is CATSVAGTSGRAYNEQFF.

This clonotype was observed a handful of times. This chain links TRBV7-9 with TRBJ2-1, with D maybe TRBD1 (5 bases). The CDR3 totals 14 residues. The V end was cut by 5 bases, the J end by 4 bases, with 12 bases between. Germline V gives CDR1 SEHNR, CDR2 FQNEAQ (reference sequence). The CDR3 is CASSTQTVYNEQFF. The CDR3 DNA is TGTGCCAGCAGCACCCAGACAGTTTACAATGAGCAGTTCTTC. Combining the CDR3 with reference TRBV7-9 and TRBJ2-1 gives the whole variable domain DTGVSQNPRHKITKRGQNVTFRCDPISEHNRLYWYRQTLGQGPEFLTYFQNEAQLEKSRLLSDRFSAERPKGSFSTLEIQRTEQGDSAMYLCASSTQTVYNEQFFGPGTRLTVL.

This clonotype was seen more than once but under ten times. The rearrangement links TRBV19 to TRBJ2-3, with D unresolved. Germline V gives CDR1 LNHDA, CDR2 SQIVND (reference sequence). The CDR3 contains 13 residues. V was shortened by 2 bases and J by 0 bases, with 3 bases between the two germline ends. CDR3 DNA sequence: TGTGCCAGTAGTATATTTAGCACAGATACGCAGTATTTT. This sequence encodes CASSIFSTDTQYF.

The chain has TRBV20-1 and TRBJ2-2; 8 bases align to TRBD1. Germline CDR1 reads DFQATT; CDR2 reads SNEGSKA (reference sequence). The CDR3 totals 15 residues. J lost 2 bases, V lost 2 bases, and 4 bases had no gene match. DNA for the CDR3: TGCAGTGCTAGAAGGGACAGGAGAAACACCGGGGAGCTGTTTTTT. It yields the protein CSARRDRRNTGELFF.

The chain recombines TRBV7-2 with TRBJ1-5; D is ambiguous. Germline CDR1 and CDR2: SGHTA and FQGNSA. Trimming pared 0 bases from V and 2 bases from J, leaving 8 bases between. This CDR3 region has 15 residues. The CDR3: CASSLAGVGNQPQHF. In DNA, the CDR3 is TGTGCCAGCAGCTTAGCTGGGGTAGGCAATCAGCCCCAGCATTTT.

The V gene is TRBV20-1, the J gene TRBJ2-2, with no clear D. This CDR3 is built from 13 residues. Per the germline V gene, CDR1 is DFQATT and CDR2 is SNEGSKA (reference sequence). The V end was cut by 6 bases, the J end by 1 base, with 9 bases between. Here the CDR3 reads CSARLGNTGELFF. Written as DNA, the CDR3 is TGCAGTGCCCGTCTTGGGAACACCGGGGAGCTGTTTTTT.

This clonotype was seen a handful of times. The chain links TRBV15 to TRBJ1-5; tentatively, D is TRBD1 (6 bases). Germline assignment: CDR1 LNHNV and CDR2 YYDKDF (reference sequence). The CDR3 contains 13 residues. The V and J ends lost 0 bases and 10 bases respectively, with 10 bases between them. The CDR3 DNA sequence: TGTGCCACCAGCAGAGATCCAGGGGACCCCCAGCATTTT. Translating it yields CATSRDPGDPQHF.

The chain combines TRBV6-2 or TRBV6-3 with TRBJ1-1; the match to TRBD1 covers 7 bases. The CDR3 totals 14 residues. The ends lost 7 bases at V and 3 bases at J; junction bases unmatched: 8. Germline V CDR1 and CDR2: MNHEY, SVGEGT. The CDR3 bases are TGTGCCAGCATCAACGACAGGGTTCACACTGAAGCTTTCTTT. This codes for CASINDRVHTEAFF.

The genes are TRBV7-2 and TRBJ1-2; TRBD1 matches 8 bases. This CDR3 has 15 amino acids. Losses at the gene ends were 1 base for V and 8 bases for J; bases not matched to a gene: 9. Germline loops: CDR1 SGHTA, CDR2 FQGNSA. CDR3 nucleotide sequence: TGTGCCAGCAGCTTAGATGTGGGACAGGCAAGAGGCTACACCTTC. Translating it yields CASSLDVGQARGYTF. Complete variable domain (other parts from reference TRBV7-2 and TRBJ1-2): GAGVSQSPSNKVTEKGKDVELRCDPISGHTALYWYRQSLGQGLEFLIYFQGNSAPDKSGLPSDRFSAERTGGSVSTLTIQRTQQEDSAVYLCASSLDVGQARGYTFGSGTRLTVV.

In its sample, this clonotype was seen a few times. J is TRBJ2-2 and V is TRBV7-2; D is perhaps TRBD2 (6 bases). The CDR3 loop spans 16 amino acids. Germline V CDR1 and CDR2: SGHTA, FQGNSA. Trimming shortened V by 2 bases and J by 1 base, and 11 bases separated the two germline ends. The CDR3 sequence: CASSLKRAGNTGELFF. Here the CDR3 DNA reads TGTGCCAGCAGCTTAAAGCGAGCGGGGAACACCGGGGAGCTGTTTTTT.

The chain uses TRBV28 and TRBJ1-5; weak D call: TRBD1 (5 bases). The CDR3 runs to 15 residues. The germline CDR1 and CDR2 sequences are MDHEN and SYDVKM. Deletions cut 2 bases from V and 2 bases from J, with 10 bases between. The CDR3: CASSLGQGGNQPQHF. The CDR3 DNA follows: TGTGCCAGCAGTTTAGGGCAGGGCGGCAATCAGCCCCAGCATTTT.

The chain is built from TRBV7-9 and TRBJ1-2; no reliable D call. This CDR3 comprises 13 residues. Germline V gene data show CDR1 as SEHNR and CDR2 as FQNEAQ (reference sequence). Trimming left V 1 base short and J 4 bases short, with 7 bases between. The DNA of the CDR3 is TGTGCCAGCAGCTTAGACCCCTTCTATGGCTACACCTTC. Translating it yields CASSLDPFYGYTF.

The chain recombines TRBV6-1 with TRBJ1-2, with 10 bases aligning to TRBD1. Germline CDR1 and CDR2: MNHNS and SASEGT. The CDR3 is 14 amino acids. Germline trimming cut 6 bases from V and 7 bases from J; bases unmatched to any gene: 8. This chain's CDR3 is CASSLGQGVGGYTF. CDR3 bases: TGTGCCAGCAGCCTCGGACAGGGGGTTGGTGGCTACACCTTC.